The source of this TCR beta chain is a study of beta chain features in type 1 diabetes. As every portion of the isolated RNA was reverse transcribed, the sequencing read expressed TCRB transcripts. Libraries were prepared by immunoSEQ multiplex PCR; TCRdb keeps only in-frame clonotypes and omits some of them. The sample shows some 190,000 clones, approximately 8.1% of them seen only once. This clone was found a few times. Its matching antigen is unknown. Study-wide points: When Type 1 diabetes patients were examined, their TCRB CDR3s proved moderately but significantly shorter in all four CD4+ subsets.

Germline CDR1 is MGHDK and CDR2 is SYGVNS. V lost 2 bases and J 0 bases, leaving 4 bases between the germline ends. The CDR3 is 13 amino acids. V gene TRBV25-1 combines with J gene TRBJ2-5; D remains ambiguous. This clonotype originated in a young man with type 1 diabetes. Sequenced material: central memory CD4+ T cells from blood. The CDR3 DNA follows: TGTGCCAGCAGTGAACAGTACCAAGAGACCCAGTACTTC. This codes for CASSEQYQETQYF.